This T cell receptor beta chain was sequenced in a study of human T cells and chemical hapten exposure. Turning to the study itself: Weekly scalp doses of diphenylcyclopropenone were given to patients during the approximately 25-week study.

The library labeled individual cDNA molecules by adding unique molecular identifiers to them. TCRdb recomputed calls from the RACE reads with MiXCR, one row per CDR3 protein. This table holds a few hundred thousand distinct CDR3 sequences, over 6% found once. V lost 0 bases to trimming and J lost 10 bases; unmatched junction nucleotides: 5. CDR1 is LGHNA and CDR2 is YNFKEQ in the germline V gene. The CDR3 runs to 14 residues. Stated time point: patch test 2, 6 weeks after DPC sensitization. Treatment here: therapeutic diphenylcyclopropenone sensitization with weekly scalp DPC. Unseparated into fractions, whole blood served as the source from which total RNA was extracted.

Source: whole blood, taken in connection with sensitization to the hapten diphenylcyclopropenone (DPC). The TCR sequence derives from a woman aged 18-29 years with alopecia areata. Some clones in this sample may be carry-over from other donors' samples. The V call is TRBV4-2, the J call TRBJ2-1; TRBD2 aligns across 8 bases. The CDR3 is CASSQDSGGLEQFF. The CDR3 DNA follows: TGTGCCAGCAGCCAAGATTCGGGGGGGCTGGAGCAGTTCTTC.